The 3 T cell receptor beta chains below all came from one sample that was sequenced in a study of tumor and adjacent non-tumor tissue in lung cancer. A modified ARM-PCR protocol with three rounds of nested PCR amplified TCRbeta. A single record per CDR3 protein comes from TCRdb applying MiXCR to the multiplex PCR reads. The sample has some 200,000 distinct CDR3 sequences; about 71% are singletons. No cell sorting was done before RNA was extracted from the tissue. Sequences were obtained from lung tumor tissue. The receptor set was obtained from a man aged 55 to 69 with non-small cell lung cancer.

This clonotype was detected only a few times. The chain combines TRBV20-1 with TRBJ2-3; TRBD2 matches at 9 bases. Germline assignment: CDR1 DFQATT and CDR2 SNEGSKA (reference sequence). V lost 0 bases to trimming and J lost 4 bases; unmatched junction nucleotides: 8. This CDR3 comprises 16 residues. The CDR3 region is CSARDQTWTSADTQYF. CDR3 bases: TGCAGTGCTAGAGATCAAACGTGGACTAGCGCAGATACGCAGTATTTT.

On this clonotype itself: The junction departs from the called germline gene at one end, perhaps through a read error. This chain connects TRBV4-2 to TRBJ2-7; D may be TRBD1 (5 bases). The CDR3 has 14 amino acids. CDR1 is LGHNA and CDR2 is YNFKEQ in the germline V gene. The CDR3 DNA sequence: TGTGACAGCAGCCACGGCAGGGAAACCCACGAGCAGTACTTC. Its translation is CDSSHGRETHEQYF.

This clonotype was picked up many times. This chain links TRBV20-1 with TRBJ2-7; no clear D gene. The ends were cut back, 3 bases at V and 3 bases at J, with 9 bases in the middle. The CDR3 spans 12 residues. CDR1 is DFQATT, CDR2 SNEGSKA, per germline (reference sequence). The CDR3 region is CSARGVGYEQYF. The CDR3 DNA sequence: TGCAGTGCTAGGGGTGTGGGCTACGAGCAGTACTTC.